Below are 30 T cell receptor beta chains sequenced from a single sample in a study of T cells in localized non-small cell lung cancer. The assay was immunoSEQ multiplex PCR, and TCRdb's table has in-frame clones only and misses some. The data show 900 to 1,000 clones, approximately 23% seen once. The sample consisted of normal lung tissue next to the tumor, taken before any cancer treatment. These receptors came from a woman aged 35-75 years with stage III lung adenocarcinoma.

The rearrangement joins TRBV6-8 to TRBJ1-2; D gene ambiguous. V was shortened by 6 bases and J by 2 bases, with 13 bases between the two germline ends. The CDR3 has 14 amino acids. Germline lookup yields CDR1 MNHGY and CDR2 SAAAGT. Here the CDR3 reads CASRRGTGNYGYTF. CDR3 coding DNA: TGTGCCAGCAGGCGAGGTACGGGAAACTATGGCTACACCTTC.

The chain carries TRBV29-1 and TRBJ2-1, with unresolved D. V gave up 5 bases and J gave up 4 bases, with 12 bases separating them. In germline, CDR1 is SQVTM, CDR2 ANQGSEA. CDR3 length: 13 residues. The CDR3 loop is CSVPHLGYNEQFF. The CDR3 coding sequence is TGCAGCGTTCCCCATCTGGGGTACAATGAGCAGTTCTTC.

The chain joins TRBV19 to TRBJ1-5; D is unresolved. Germline assignment: CDR1 LNHDA and CDR2 SQIVND (reference sequence). V lost 11 bases and J lost 3, with 11 bases in between. This CDR3 region has 12 residues. The CDR3 coding sequence is TGTGCCGCTAGGAGGGCCAATCAGCCCCAGCATTTT. Translated: CAARRANQPQHF.

This chain uses TRBV6-1 with TRBJ1-2; D call uncertain. Germline CDR1 is MNHNS and CDR2 is SASEGT. The CDR3 has 14 residues. V was cut by 0 bases and J by 5 bases, with 10 bases left in between. CDR3 DNA: TGTGCCAGCAGTGAAGCGCTCTTCGGGTATGGCTACACCTTC. It encodes CASSEALFGYGYTF.

The genes are TRBV9 and TRBJ1-3; D remains ambiguous. Germline V gene sequence: CDR1 SGDLS, CDR2 YYNGEE. The CDR3 loop spans 17 amino acids. Trimming pared 0 bases from V and 4 bases from J, leaving 17 bases between. CDR3 in amino acids: CASSVEAAAREGNTIYF. In nucleotides, the CDR3 is TGTGCCAGCAGCGTAGAGGCGGCGGCCCGGGAGGGAAACACCATATATTTT.

V and J are TRBV6-8 and TRBJ2-7, with D perhaps assigned TRBD1 or TRBD2 (5 bases each). Germline V gene lookup returns CDR1 MNHGY and CDR2 SAAAGT. The V and J ends lost 4 bases and 6 bases respectively, with 28 bases between them. The CDR3 has 18 residues. The CDR3 sequence is CASSSLGGRDLGAFEQYF. The CDR3 DNA reads TGTGCCAGCAGTTCCCTCGGTGGCCGGGACCTTGGGGCCTTCGAGCAGTACTTC.

This clone was seen a handful of times. This chain links TRBV28 with TRBJ2-1; D may be TRBD2 (7 bases). V was pared by 2 bases and J by 3 bases, with 11 bases between. Germline V gene lookup returns CDR1 MDHEN and CDR2 SYDVKM. The length of the CDR3 is 15 residues. The CDR3 protein is CASSLREGVYNEQFF. In DNA, the CDR3 is TGTGCCAGCAGTTTAAGGGAGGGGGTCTACAATGAGCAGTTCTTC. Combining the CDR3 with reference TRBV28 and TRBJ2-1 gives the whole variable domain DVKVTQSSRYLVKRTGEKVFLECVQDMDHENMFWYRQDPGLGLRLIYFSYDVKMKEKGDIPEGYSVSREKKERFSLILESASTNQTSMYLCASSLREGVYNEQFFGPGTRLTVL.

The genes are TRBV6-8 and TRBJ2-5; 7 nucleotides line up with TRBD2. Germline loops: CDR1 MNHGY, CDR2 SAAAGT. This CDR3 is 15 amino acids long. The V segment lost 0 bases and the J segment 2 bases; nucleotides outside the gene matches: 3. The CDR3, as DNA: TGTGCCAGCAGTTACTCGGGAGGGCATCAAGAGACCCAGTACTTC. Protein product: CASSYSGGHQETQYF.

The genes are TRBV18 and TRBJ2-2; 7 nucleotides align to TRBD1. Losses at the gene ends were 3 bases for V and 3 bases for J; bases not matched to a gene: 7. The CDR3 is 16 amino acids. Germline lookup yields CDR1 KGHSH and CDR2 LQKENI. The CDR3 loop reads CASSPRQGLDTGELFF. CDR3 DNA sequence: TGTGCCAGCTCACCTCGACAGGGATTGGACACCGGGGAGCTGTTTTTT.

This chain joins TRBV6-8 and TRBJ2-7; 8 bases match TRBD1. The CDR3 spans 13 residues. The trim removed 6 bases at V and 3 bases at J, leaving 4 bases unmatched. CDR1 MNHGY and CDR2 SAAAGT come from the germline V gene. The CDR3: CASSRDRLYEQYF. DNA of the CDR3: TGTGCCAGCAGCCGGGACAGGCTCTACGAGCAGTACTTC.

Only a few counts were recorded for this clone. The chain couples TRBV28 to TRBJ2-5, with 7 bases matching TRBD1. From germline, CDR1 is MDHEN and CDR2 SYDVKM. CDR3 size: 15 residues. V shed 3 bases, J shed 5 bases, and the junction held 9 bases outside the gene matches. CDR3 sequence reads: CASSFQGVAEETQYF. In DNA form, the CDR3 reads TGTGCCAGCAGTTTCCAGGGGGTTGCCGAGGAGACCCAGTACTTC.

This clone was seen a handful of times. This rearrangement joins TRBV11-3 to TRBJ1-2; TRBD1 is a possible D gene (6 bases). The V gene's germline CDR1 is SGHNT and CDR2 YENEEA. CDR3 size: 17 residues. The germline V and J ends were trimmed by 0 bases and 0 bases, with 14 bases remaining between them. The CDR3 sequence is CASSLEAGHLANYGYTF. For the CDR3, the DNA is TGTGCCAGCAGCTTAGAGGCGGGACATCTAGCTAACTATGGCTACACCTTC. Drawing the rest from reference TRBV11-3 and TRBJ1-2, the complete variable domain is EAGVVQSPRYKIIEKKQPVAFWCNPISGHNTLYWYLQNLGQGPELLIRYENEEAVDDSQLPKDRFSAERLKGVDSTLKIQPAELGDSAVYLCASSLEAGHLANYGYTFGSGTRLTVV.

There are a few counts of this clone. The chain has TRBV14 and TRBJ2-2; D gene uncertain. Germline-derived CDR1 and CDR2 are SGHDN and FVKESK. The CDR3 length is 13 residues. Trimming shortened V by 0 bases and J by 7 bases, and 6 bases separated the two germline ends. CDR3 sequence (DNA): TGTGCCAGCAGCCAAGATCGTTTCGGGGAGCTGTTTTTT. This encodes CASSQDRFGELFF. Supplemented by reference TRBV14 and TRBJ2-2, the full variable domain reads EAGVTQFPSHSVIEKGQTVTLRCDPISGHDNLYWYRRVMGKEIKFLLHFVKESKQDESGMPNNRFLAERTGGTYSTLKVQPAELEDSGVYFCASSQDRFGELFFGEGSRLTVL.

In this sample, this clone turned up a few times. The V gene is TRBV11-3, the J gene TRBJ1-2, with 7 bases aligning to TRBD1. Germline V gene lookup returns CDR1 SGHNT and CDR2 YENEEA. This CDR3 is 14 amino acids long. The junction had 5 bases not matched to a gene; V was cut back by 3 bases and J by 4 bases. DNA for the CDR3: TGTGCCAGCAGCTTTCAGGGGGAGAGCTATGGCTACACCTTC. Translated: CASSFQGESYGYTF. Full variable domain (outside the CDR3, taken from reference TRBV11-3 and TRBJ1-2): EAGVVQSPRYKIIEKKQPVAFWCNPISGHNTLYWYLQNLGQGPELLIRYENEEAVDDSQLPKDRFSAERLKGVDSTLKIQPAELGDSAVYLCASSFQGESYGYTFGSGTRLTVV.

This chain connects TRBV28 to TRBJ2-1; TRBD1 matches 7 bases. This CDR3 has 15 amino acids. V trimming: 3 bases; J trimming: 3 bases; junction bases outside the gene matches: 5. Germline values: CDR1 MDHEN, CDR2 SYDVKM. The CDR3 region has the DNA TGTGCCAGCAGTTTCGACAGGGCTTACTACAATGAGCAGTTCTTC. Amino acids: CASSFDRAYYNEQFF.

This clone is medium-sized (0.01 to 0.1%) within its sample. The chain combines TRBV11-3 with TRBJ2-3; a weak D match, TRBD2 (7 bases). This CDR3 has 15 amino acids. With 3 bases removed from V and 4 bases from J, the gap between germline ends came to 14 bases. Germline V gives CDR1 SGHNT, CDR2 YENEEA. CDR3 DNA: TGTGCCAGCAGCTTGATGTGGGAGGGGGCAGATACGCAGTATTTT. Its translation: CASSLMWEGADTQYF.

This clone is categorized as medium-sized. This chain links TRBV9 with TRBJ2-5; tentatively, D is TRBD1 or TRBD2 (6 bases each). CDR1 is SGDLS, CDR2 YYNGEE, per germline. The CDR3 contains 14 residues. Trimming cost V 0 bases and J 2 bases, with 8 bases left between them. The CDR3 DNA reads as TGTGCCAGCAGCGTAGGAGGGGGGCAAGAGACCCAGTACTTC. Translating it yields CASSVGGGQETQYF.

This clone is medium-sized in the sample. The rearrangement links TRBV6-8 to TRBJ2-2, with 12 nucleotides matching TRBD2. CDR1 is MNHGY and CDR2 is SAAAGT in the germline V gene. The junction had 2 bases not matched to a gene; V was cut back by 0 bases and J by 6 bases. The CDR3 extends over 16 amino acids. The CDR3, as DNA: TGTGCCAGCAGTTACTCGACTAGCGGGGGCCCCGGGGAGCTGTTTTTT. Its translation is CASSYSTSGGPGELFF.

V gene TRBV14 combines with J gene TRBJ2-2; D gene unclear. This CDR3 region has 12 residues. Trimming pared 0 bases from V and 13 bases from J, leaving 9 bases between. Germline V gene data show CDR1 as SGHDN and CDR2 as FVKESK. The CDR3 bases are TGTGCCAGCAGCCAAGATCGAACGGCGCTGTTTTTT. It encodes CASSQDRTALFF.

There are a few counts of this clone. The genes are TRBV6-1 and TRBJ1-3, with D unclear. The germline gives CDR1 MNHNS, CDR2 SASEGT. The CDR3 covers 14 residues. Trimming removed 1 base at V and 2 bases at J, with 6 bases between. CDR3: CASSEGSTGNTIYF. The CDR3, as DNA: TGTGCCAGCAGTGAAGGATCGACTGGAAACACCATATATTTT.

In this sample, this clone turned up a few times. The J gene is TRBJ2-7, the V gene TRBV28; 9 nucleotides line up with TRBD2. CDR1 and CDR2 (germline): MDHEN, SYDVKM. CDR3 length equals 15 residues. The junction had 12 bases not matched to a gene; V was cut back by 6 bases and J by 6 bases. The CDR3 DNA follows: TGTGCCAGCAGCCTTCCAGAGAGGCGGGAGGGCGAGCAGTACTTC. It encodes CASSLPERREGEQYF.

The chain couples TRBV1 to TRBJ2-7; no check of the table's D call, TRBD1, against the DNA was made. TRBV1 counts as a pseudogene. CDR3 length: 15 amino acids. Written as DNA, the CDR3 is TGCGCCAGCAGCCAAGGGGACAGGAGCTCCTACGAGCAGTACTTC. Translation: CASSQGDRSSYEQYF.

This clone occurred a few times. The chain joins TRBV6-8 to TRBJ1-1, with D perhaps matching TRBD1 (6 bases). CDR1 is MNHGY and CDR2 is SAAAGT in the germline V gene. The CDR3 loop spans 16 amino acids. The V gene lost 6 bases and the J gene lost 1 base, with 18 bases spanning the gap. The DNA for the CDR3 is TGTGCCAGCAGACCGCGCTCAGGGGAGACGAACACTGAAGCTTTCTTT. The encoded protein is CASRPRSGETNTEAFF.

This clone was seen only a few times. The V gene is TRBV6-8, the J gene TRBJ1-3, with a weak D call TRBD1 (5 bases). The V end was cut by 2 bases, the J end by 0 bases, with 14 bases between. Germline assignment: CDR1 MNHGY and CDR2 SAAAGT. The CDR3 contains 17 residues. The CDR3 DNA is TGTGCCAGCAGTTACAGGGACCCCCAAAGCTCTGGAAACACCATATATTTT. As protein: CASSYRDPQSSGNTIYF.

This clone is large (0.1 to 1%) within its sample. This chain joins TRBV6-8 and TRBJ2-5; weak D call: TRBD1 (5 bases). V lost 0 bases and J lost 5, with 13 bases in between. Germline V gives CDR1 MNHGY, CDR2 SAAAGT. This CDR3 comprises 15 residues. The CDR3 coding sequence is TGTGCCAGCAGTTACTCGACAGCCCCAGGGGAGACCCAGTACTTC. This translates into CASSYSTAPGETQYF.

By share of the sample, this clone is large. The V and J genes are TRBV6-8 and TRBJ1-5; D remains ambiguous. This CDR3 comprises 13 residues. Trimming pared 6 bases from V and 6 bases from J, leaving 12 bases between. Per the germline V gene, CDR1 is MNHGY and CDR2 is SAAAGT. CDR3 protein: CASSPWRGQPQHF. The CDR3 DNA reads TGTGCCAGCAGCCCGTGGCGGGGTCAGCCCCAGCATTTT.

The rearrangement uses TRBV6-8 and TRBJ2-1; 9 bases map to TRBD2. CDR3 length: 18 residues. V lost 10 bases and J lost 0; bases outside the gene matches: 16. Germline CDR1 is MNHGY and CDR2 is SAAAGT. CDR3 sequence: CAISLSGRAGVSYNEQFF. The DNA for the CDR3 is TGTGCCATCAGCCTTAGCGGGAGAGCCGGGGTCTCCTACAATGAGCAGTTCTTC.

CDR3 sequence (DNA): TGTGCCAGTAGCCCCACCGGGACTTCCACAGATACGCAGTATTTT. This encodes CASSPTGTSTDTQYF. The chain links TRBV19 to TRBJ2-3; TRBD2 is a possible D gene (6 bases). Per the germline V gene, CDR1 is LNHDA and CDR2 is SQIVND (reference sequence). CDR3 length: 15 residues. V lost 6 bases and J lost 2, with 15 bases in between.

In this sample, this clone is medium-sized. The rearrangement links TRBV11-3 to TRBJ1-5, with a tentative D call TRBD1 (5 bases). The CDR3 loop spans 17 amino acids. Deletions cut 3 bases from V and 1 base from J, with 16 bases between. The germline CDR1 and CDR2 sequences are SGHNT and YENEEA. The DNA for the CDR3 is TGTGCCAGCAGCTTGGATGGGGGGGGAAGGAGCAATCAGCCCCAGCATTTT. This codes for CASSLDGGGRSNQPQHF.

A few counts support this clone. V gene TRBV6-8 combines with J gene TRBJ1-2, with a tentative D call TRBD1 (6 bases). Trimming removed 1 base from V and 8 bases from J, with 11 bases in between. This CDR3 has 13 amino acids. Per germline, CDR1 MNHGY and CDR2 SAAAGT. CDR3 sequence (DNA): TGTGCCAGCAGTTACTTATCAGGGGCGGGCTACACCTTC. It is translated as CASSYLSGAGYTF.